The clone carrying this TCR beta chain was seen only a few times. CDR1 is MNHNS, CDR2 SASEGT, per germline. Trimming removed 6 bases from V and 2 bases from J, with 13 bases in between. This CDR3 spans 15 amino acids. This sample's TCRbeta library carried unique molecular identifier barcodes. In TCRdb, the PCR reads were re-called with MiXCR into one record per CDR3 protein. The sample carries approximately 520,000 distinct CDR3 sequences, over 25% recorded once. The entry originates in a study of T-cell reconstitution after alpha-beta-depleted transplantation in children. The receptor's source is a human donor who donated a stem cell graft to a child with aplastic anemia. The genes are TRBV6-1 and TRBJ2-2; D uncertain. The material sequenced was PBMCs from the stem cell graft donor, taken from the stem cell graft. CDR3 coding DNA: TGTGCCAGCAGGCCAGCGTTTTCTAACACCGGGGAGCTGTTTTTT. Protein sequence: CASRPAFSNTGELFF.